The clone carrying this T cell receptor beta chain showed up just a few times. TCRdb itself ran the 5' RACE reads through MiXCR, one entry per CDR3 protein. The sample gives 450,000 or so distinct CDR3 sequences, about 19% of which show up once; around 8.4% is in the top ten. Germline V gene lookup returns CDR1 MNHEY and CDR2 SVGEGT. This CDR3 has 15 residues. V lost 5 bases, J lost 9 bases, and 8 bases stayed unmatched. The data derive from a study of T-cell memory formation after mild COVID-19. Material: PBMCs or a T cell subset sorted from them (not recorded which). The TCR comes from an adult woman who had mild COVID-19 (a few samples of this study predate the infection). Cell type and time point are not known. The chain has TRBV6-2 or TRBV6-3 and TRBJ2-1, with TRBD1 matching over 12 bases. The CDR3 sequence: CASSATGTGGGEQFF. DNA of the CDR3: TGTGCCAGCAGTGCCACCGGGACAGGGGGCGGTGAGCAGTTCTTC.